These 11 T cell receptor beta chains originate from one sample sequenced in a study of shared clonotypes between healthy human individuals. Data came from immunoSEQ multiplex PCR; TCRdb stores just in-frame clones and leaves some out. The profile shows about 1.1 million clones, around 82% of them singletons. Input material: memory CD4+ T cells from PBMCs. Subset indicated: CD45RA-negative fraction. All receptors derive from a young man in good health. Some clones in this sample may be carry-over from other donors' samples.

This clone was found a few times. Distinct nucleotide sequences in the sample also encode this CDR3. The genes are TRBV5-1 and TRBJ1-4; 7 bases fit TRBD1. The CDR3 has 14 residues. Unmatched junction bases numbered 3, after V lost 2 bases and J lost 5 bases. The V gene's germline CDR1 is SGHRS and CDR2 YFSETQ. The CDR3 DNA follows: TGCGCCAGCAGCTTAGGGACAGAGAATGAAAAACTGTTTTTT. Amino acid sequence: CASSLGTENEKLFF.

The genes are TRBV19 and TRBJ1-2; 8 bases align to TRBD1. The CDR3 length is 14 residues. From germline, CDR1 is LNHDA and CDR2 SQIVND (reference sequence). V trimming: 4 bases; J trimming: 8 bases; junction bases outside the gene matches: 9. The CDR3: CASSNPRGPHGYTF. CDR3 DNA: TGTGCCAGTAGTAACCCCAGGGGGCCCCACGGCTACACCTTC. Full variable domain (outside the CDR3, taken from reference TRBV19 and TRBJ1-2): DGGITQSPKYLFRKEGQNVTLSCEQNLNHDAMYWYRQDPGQGLRLIYYSQIVNDFQKGDIAEGYSVSREKKESFPLTVTSAQKNPTAFYLCASSNPRGPHGYTFGSGTRLTVV.

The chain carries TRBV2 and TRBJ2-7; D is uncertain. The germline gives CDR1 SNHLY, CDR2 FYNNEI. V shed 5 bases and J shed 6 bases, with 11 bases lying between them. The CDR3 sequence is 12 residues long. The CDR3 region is CASSTALREQYF. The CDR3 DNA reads TGTGCCAGCAGTACTGCCCTCCGCGAGCAGTACTTC.

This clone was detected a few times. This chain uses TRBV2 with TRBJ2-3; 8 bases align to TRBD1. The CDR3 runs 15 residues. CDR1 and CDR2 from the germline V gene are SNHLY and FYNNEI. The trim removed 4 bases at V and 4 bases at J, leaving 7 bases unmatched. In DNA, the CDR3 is TGTGCCAGCAGTGTGGACAGGGAGCCCTCAGATACGCAGTATTTT. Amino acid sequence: CASSVDREPSDTQYF.

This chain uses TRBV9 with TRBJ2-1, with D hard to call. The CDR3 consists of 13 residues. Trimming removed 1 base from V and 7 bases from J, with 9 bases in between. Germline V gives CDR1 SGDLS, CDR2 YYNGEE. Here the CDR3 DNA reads TGTGCCAGCAGCGTAAACAAGATTAATGAGCAGTTCTTC. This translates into CASSVNKINEQFF.

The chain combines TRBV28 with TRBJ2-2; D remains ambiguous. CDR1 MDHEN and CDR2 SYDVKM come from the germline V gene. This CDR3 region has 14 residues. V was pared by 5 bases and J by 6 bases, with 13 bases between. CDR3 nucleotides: TGTGCCAGCAGTCCACCCGGATGGGCCGGGGAGCTGTTTTTT. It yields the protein CASSPPGWAGELFF.

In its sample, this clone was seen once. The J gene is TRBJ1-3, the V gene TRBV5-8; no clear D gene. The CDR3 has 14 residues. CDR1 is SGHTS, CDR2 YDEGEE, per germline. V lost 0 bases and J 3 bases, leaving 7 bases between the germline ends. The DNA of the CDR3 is TGTGCCAGCAGCTTGGGGACGTTTGGAAACACCATATATTTT. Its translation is CASSLGTFGNTIYF.

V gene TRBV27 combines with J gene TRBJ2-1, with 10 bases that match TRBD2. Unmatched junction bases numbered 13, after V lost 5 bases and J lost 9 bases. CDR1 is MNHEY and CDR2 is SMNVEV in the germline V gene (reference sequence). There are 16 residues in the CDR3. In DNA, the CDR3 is TGTGCCAGCAGTCAGCCTATGGCTAGCGGGAGTCCTGAGCAGTTCTTC. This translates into CASSQPMASGSPEQFF.

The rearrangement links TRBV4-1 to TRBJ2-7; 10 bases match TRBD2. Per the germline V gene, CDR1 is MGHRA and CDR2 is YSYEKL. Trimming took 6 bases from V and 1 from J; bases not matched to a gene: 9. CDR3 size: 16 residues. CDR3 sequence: CASRSPGTSASYEQYF. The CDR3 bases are TGCGCCAGCAGATCCCCCGGGACTAGCGCGTCCTACGAGCAGTACTTC.

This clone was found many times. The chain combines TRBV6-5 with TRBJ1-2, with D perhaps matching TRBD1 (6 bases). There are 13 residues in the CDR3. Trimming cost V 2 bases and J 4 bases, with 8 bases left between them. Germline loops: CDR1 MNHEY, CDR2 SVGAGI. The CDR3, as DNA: TGTGCCAGCAGTTACCTGACAGGCTATGGCTACACCTTC. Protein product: CASSYLTGYGYTF.

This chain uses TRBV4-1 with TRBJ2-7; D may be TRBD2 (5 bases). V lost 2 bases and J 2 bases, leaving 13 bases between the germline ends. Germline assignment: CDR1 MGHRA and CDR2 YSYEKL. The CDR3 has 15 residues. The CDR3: CASSQIGVRPYEQYF. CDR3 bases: TGCGCCAGCAGCCAAATCGGGGTCCGTCCCTACGAGCAGTACTTC.